Given below is one T cell receptor beta chain in context. Its matching antigen is unknown. Sequencing was performed with immunoSEQ multiplex PCR; in TCRdb, only in-frame clones are kept and a portion is missing. Counted here are some 120,000 clones, about nine tenths occurring once; the ten biggest clones make up about 0.18%. This sample stems from a study of graft-versus-host responses after intestinal transplantation. Study-wide context: The recipients all started with anti-thymocyte globulin induction and then took tacrolimus and steroids for roughly three years.

Findings of the study overall: Maximum circulating GvH clone levels tracked with early post-transplant HvG decreases. Among recipient marrow samples, GvH clones were found; some appeared first in ileum or blood. Graft-donor T cell macrochimerism in patients accompanied high graft-versus-host to host-versus-graft clonal ratios in allografts.

The source of this sequence is a human donor who received an intestinal transplant. The sequencing here drew on unstimulated CD4+ T cells sorted from spleen or lymph node cells, taken before intestinal transplant.

CDR3 DNA sequence: TGCGCCAGCAGCCCAACACTATTAGCCTACGAGCAGTACTTC. Translated, it gives CASSPTLLAYEQYF. V and J are TRBV5-1 and TRBJ2-7; D not resolved. The CDR3 contains 14 residues. V was shortened by 4 bases and J by 2 bases, with 13 bases between the two germline ends. In germline, CDR1 is SGHRS, CDR2 YFSETQ. Filled out from reference TRBV5-1 and TRBJ2-7, the complete variable domain reads KAGVTQTPRYLIKTRGQQVTLSCSPISGHRSVSWYQQTPGQGLQFLFEYFSETQRNKGNFPGRFSGRQFSNSRSEMNVSTLELGDSALYLCASSPTLLAYEQYFGPGTRLTVT.